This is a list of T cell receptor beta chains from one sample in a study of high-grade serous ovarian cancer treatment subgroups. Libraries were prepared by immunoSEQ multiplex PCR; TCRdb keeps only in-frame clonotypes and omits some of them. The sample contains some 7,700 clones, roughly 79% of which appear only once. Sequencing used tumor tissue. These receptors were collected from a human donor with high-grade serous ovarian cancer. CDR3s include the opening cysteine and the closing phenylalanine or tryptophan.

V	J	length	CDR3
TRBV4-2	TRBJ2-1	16	CASSPSGLAGYNEQFF
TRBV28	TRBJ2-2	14	CASLEQIDTGELFF
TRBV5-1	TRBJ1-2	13	CASSLGANYGYTF
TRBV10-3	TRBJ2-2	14	CAPRGGLHTGELFF
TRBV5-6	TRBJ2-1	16	CASSGHRDRVYNEQFF
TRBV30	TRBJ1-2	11	CAWRIGYGYTF
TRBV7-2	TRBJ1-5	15	CASSSHSGGNQPQHF
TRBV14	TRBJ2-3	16	CASSQVRAGSTDTQYF
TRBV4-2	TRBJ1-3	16	CASSQETGRTGNTIYF
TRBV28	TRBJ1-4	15	CASSSRGTDREKLFF
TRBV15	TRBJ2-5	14	CATSRVSEQETQYF